This is a list of T cell receptor beta chains from one sample in a study of T cell changes during pregnancy in multiple sclerosis. Generated by immunoSEQ multiplex PCR, the TCRdb table keeps only in-frame clones and is missing some. Seen here are 70,000 to 95,000 clones, approximately 92% observed once, and the top ten hold about 4.5%. The starting material was peripheral blood, obtained in the first trimester of pregnancy. The receptor set was obtained from a female donor with multiple sclerosis, enrolled in a pregnancy study. CDR3s include the opening cysteine and the closing phenylalanine or tryptophan. A D gene is named only where the DNA matches it firmly. The size field is filled for only some rows; it gives once, few, many or a size class.

clone size,J gene,D gene,V gene,CDR3 protein,CDR3 DNA
once,TRBJ2-2,TRBD2,TRBV27,CASSLFGRSGVVAGELFF,TGTGCCAGCAGTTTATTTGGCCGCAGCGGGGTGGTCGCCGGGGAGCTGTTTTTT
.,TRBJ1-4,TRBD1,TRBV2,CASRTGTGGTNEKLFF,TGTGCCAGCAGGACTGGGACAGGGGGGACTAATGAAAAACTGTTTTTT
.,TRBJ1-3,TRBD1,TRBV6-1,CASSDTDRGFYGNTIYF,TGTGCCAGCAGTGACACGGACAGGGGATTCTATGGAAACACCATATATTTT
once,TRBJ1-5,.,TRBV6-6,CASSYSTGYQPQHF,TGTGCCAGCAGTTACTCGACAGGTTATCAGCCCCAGCATTTT
.,TRBJ2-3,.,TRBV29-1,CSVEQGAADTQYF,TGCAGCGTTGAACAGGGTGCTGCAGATACGCAGTATTTT
.,TRBJ1-2,.,TRBV25-1,CASSFTGINYGYTF,TGTGCCAGCAGTTTCACAGGAATTAACTATGGCTACACCTTC
.,TRBJ1-4,TRBD1,TRBV5-1,CASSLGDRANEKLFF,TGCGCCAGCAGCTTGGGGGACAGGGCTAATGAAAAACTGTTTTTT
.,TRBJ2-7,TRBD1,TRBV7-6,CASSLGSGQGRDEQYF,TGTGCCAGCAGCCTAGGCTCGGGACAGGGGCGCGACGAGCAGTACTTC
.,TRBJ2-6,.,TRBV11-2,CASSLELAGANVLTF,TGTGCCAGCAGCTTAGAGTTAGCTGGGGCCAACGTCCTGACTTTC
.,TRBJ2-7,TRBD2,TRBV30,CAWNPGLAVTYEQYF,TGTGCCTGGAATCCCGGACTAGCGGTGACCTACGAGCAGTACTTC
.,TRBJ2-1,TRBD2,TRBV7-3,CASSLSSGGGVYNEQFF,TGTGCCAGCAGCTTAAGTTCGGGCGGGGGAGTCTACAATGAGCAGTTCTTC
.,TRBJ2-7,TRBD2,TRBV5-1,CASSPGGYEQYF,TGCGCCAGCAGCCCCGGGGGGTACGAGCAGTACTTC
.,TRBJ1-5,.,TRBV7-9,CASSKGDQPQHF,TGTGCCAGCAGCAAGGGGGATCAGCCCCAGCATTTT
.,TRBJ2-1,.,TRBV5-1,CASSFWGPSSYNEQFF,TGCGCCAGCAGCTTTTGGGGCCCGAGCTCCTACAATGAGCAGTTCTTC
.,TRBJ2-7,.,TRBV30,CAWKAGGLGGEQYF,TGTGCCTGGAAAGCCGGAGGACTGGGGGGCGAGCAGTACTTC
once,TRBJ1-1,TRBD1,TRBV6-6,CASSYTQGSGEAFF,TGTGCCAGCAGTTATACACAGGGGTCTGGGGAAGCTTTCTTT
.,TRBJ2-3,.,TRBV27,CASSFGLGGSTDTQYF,TGTGCCAGCAGTTTTGGGCTGGGGGGTAGCACAGATACGCAGTATTTT
.,TRBJ1-3,.,TRBV7-9,CASSGGGMPGNTIYF,TGTGCCAGCAGCGGCGGGGGTATGCCCGGAAACACCATATATTTT
.,TRBJ1-1,TRBD1,TRBV6-5,CASSPVTGSDTEAFF,TGTGCCAGCAGCCCCGTGACAGGGAGCGACACTGAAGCTTTCTTT
.,TRBJ1-6,TRBD1,TRBV27,CASSIYRGLPNSPLHF,TGTGCCAGCAGTATCTACAGGGGGCTCCCTAATTCACCCCTCCACTTT
.,TRBJ2-5,.,TRBV2,CASKGQQETQYF,TGTGCCAGCAAAGGACAGCAAGAGACCCAGTACTTC
.,TRBJ2-7,.,TRBV20-1,CSGLLESEQYF,TGCAGTGGATTGTTAGAATCCGAGCAGTACTTC
.,TRBJ2-7,.,TRBV6-5,CASSSVREQYF,TGTGCCAGCAGTAGTGTGCGGGAGCAGTACTTC
once,TRBJ1-3,TRBD1,TRBV6-1,CASSSDRVRNTIYF,TGTGCCAGCAGTTCTGACAGGGTTCGAAACACCATATATTTT
.,TRBJ1-5,TRBD1,TRBV6-5,CASSVTGGQPQHF,TGTGCCAGCAGTGTGACAGGGGGTCAGCCCCAGCATTTT
.,TRBJ1-2,.,TRBV19,CAATHGYGYTF,TGTGCCGCCACCCACGGGTATGGCTACACCTTC
.,TRBJ1-3,.,TRBV7-8,CASSPGGRRGNTIYF,TGTGCCAGCAGCCCTGGGGGCCGACGTGGAAACACCATATATTTT
once,TRBJ2-1,TRBD2,TRBV27,CASSFLGLAAYNEQFF,TGTGCCAGCAGTTTTCTCGGACTAGCAGCTTACAATGAGCAGTTCTTC
.,TRBJ2-3,TRBD1,TRBV6-6,CASSPQGSGTDTQYF,TGTGCCAGCAGTCCACAGGGGAGTGGCACAGATACGCAGTATTTT
.,TRBJ2-3,.,TRBV6-5,CASTNGGDTQYF,TGTGCCAGCACTAACGGGGGAGATACGCAGTATTTT
.,TRBJ2-2,.,TRBV18,CASSPDKNTGELFF,TGTGCCAGCTCACCTGACAAGAACACCGGGGAGCTGTTTTTT
.,TRBJ2-3,.,TRBV7-6,CASSSSEDTQYF,TGTGCCAGCAGCTCTTCTGAGGATACGCAGTATTTT
.,TRBJ1-1,.,TRBV7-3,CASSLSSGTEAFF,TGTGCCAGCAGCTTAAGTTCGGGGACTGAAGCTTTCTTT
.,TRBJ1-6,.,TRBV15,CATSRDRQSPLHF,TGTGCCACCAGCAGAGACAGACAGTCACCCCTCCACTTT
.,TRBJ2-7,.,TRBV18,CASSPTTYEQYF,TGTGCCAGCTCACCCACAACCTACGAGCAGTACTTC
.,TRBJ2-7,TRBD1,TRBV4-1,CASSQIRGQGANEQYF,TGCGCCAGCAGCCAAATCCGAGGACAGGGGGCAAACGAGCAGTACTTC
.,TRBJ2-7,TRBD1,TRBV9,CASSVDPGQGVIHEQYF,TGTGCCAGCAGCGTAGATCCCGGACAGGGGGTAATCCACGAGCAGTACTTC
.,TRBJ2-5,.,TRBV19,CASRRDRFQETQYF,TGTGCCAGTAGAAGAGACAGGTTCCAAGAGACCCAGTACTTC
.,TRBJ2-1,.,TRBV29-1,CSVPSRGEQFF,TGCAGCGTTCCTAGCAGAGGTGAGCAGTTCTTC
.,TRBJ2-2,.,TRBV13,CASSRGGGELFF,TGTGCCAGCAGCCGCGGTGGCGGGGAGCTGTTTTTT
.,TRBJ1-2,TRBD1,TRBV29-1,CSVDVNPTGGNYGYTF,TGCAGCGTTGACGTTAATCCGACAGGGGGAAACTATGGCTACACCTTC
once,TRBJ1-2,.,TRBV6-1,CASSPGHPYGYTF,TGTGCCAGCTCTCCGGGACACCCCTATGGCTACACCTTC
.,TRBJ2-7,.,TRBV10-3,CAITPWLGPGYEQYF,TGTGCCATCACCCCCTGGTTGGGGCCTGGCTACGAGCAGTACTTC
once,TRBJ1-1,.,TRBV5-8,CASSGGEAERWYTEAFF,TGTGCCAGCAGCGGAGGGGAAGCGGAACGATGGTACACTGAAGCTTTCTTT
.,TRBJ2-4,TRBD2,TRBV5-1,CACSLGSGGGFYF,TGCGCCTGCAGCTTGGGTAGCGGGGGAGGATTCTACTTC
.,TRBJ2-1,TRBD2,TRBV7-8,CASSIFGGGVNPYNEQFF,TGTGCCAGCAGCATCTTCGGCGGGGGGGTGAACCCCTACAATGAGCAGTTCTTC
.,TRBJ2-7,TRBD1,TRBV9,CASSASTGALGEQYF,TGTGCCAGCAGCGCGTCGACAGGGGCTTTAGGGGAGCAGTACTTC